This T cell receptor (beta chain) is from a study of response to subunit inactivated influenza vaccine. TCRdb re-called the RT-PCR reads through MiXCR, storing one row per CDR3 protein. The sample includes about 520,000 distinct CDR3 sequences, roughly 25% of them seen just once. The V end lost 5 bases, the J end lost 3 bases, and 17 bases lay between the germline ends. The CDR3 runs 16 residues. The study's findings and limits: Authors suggested that a seasonal influenza vaccination recruits few new T cells each time.

Concerning this clonotype: What it recognizes is unknown.

The source was CD4+ T cells sorted from PBMCs, collected around 5 days after vaccination. The chain is built from TRBV12-3 or TRBV12-4 and TRBJ2-1, with a possible D match to TRBD1 (5 bases). This TCR came from a man in his forties or fifties who received an inactivated influenza vaccine. CDR3 sequence (DNA): TGTGCCAGCAGTCCGGGCAGGGCTCCGGGCTACAATGAGCAGTTCTTC. Translating it yields CASSPGRAPGYNEQFF.